These 2 T cell receptor beta chains share one sample of origin, sequenced in a study of sequential checkpoint blockade in melanoma. Treatment noted: randomized to nivolumab then ipilimumab (arm A) or the reverse (arm B). Method: immunoSEQ multiplex PCR; TCRdb's copy keeps in-frame clones and lacks some. The repertoire holds over 10,000 clones, with about four fifths as singletons. The sample here was CD8+ T cells sorted from blood (inferred from file names), taken from a patient given nivolumab and ipilimumab in sequence. Receptors were obtained from a human donor with melanoma.

The chain carries TRBV4-1 and TRBJ2-5; 11 bases are shared with TRBD1. This CDR3 has 15 amino acids. J lost 5 bases, V lost 4 bases, and 6 bases had no gene match. CDR1 is MGHRA, CDR2 YSYEKL, per germline. The CDR3 nucleotides are TGCGCCAGCAGCCCGGGACAGGGGGGGTTGGAGACCCAGTACTTC. As protein: CASSPGQGGLETQYF.

V usage is TRBV2 and J usage is TRBJ2-7, with unresolved D. V lost 4 bases to trimming and J lost 4 bases, with 17 bases between them. This CDR3 contains 15 residues. Germline V gives CDR1 SNHLY, CDR2 FYNNEI. The CDR3 DNA reads as TGTGCCAGCAGTGCCGGGTTCGGATATACGTACGAGCAGTACTTC. This gives the protein CASSAGFGYTYEQYF.